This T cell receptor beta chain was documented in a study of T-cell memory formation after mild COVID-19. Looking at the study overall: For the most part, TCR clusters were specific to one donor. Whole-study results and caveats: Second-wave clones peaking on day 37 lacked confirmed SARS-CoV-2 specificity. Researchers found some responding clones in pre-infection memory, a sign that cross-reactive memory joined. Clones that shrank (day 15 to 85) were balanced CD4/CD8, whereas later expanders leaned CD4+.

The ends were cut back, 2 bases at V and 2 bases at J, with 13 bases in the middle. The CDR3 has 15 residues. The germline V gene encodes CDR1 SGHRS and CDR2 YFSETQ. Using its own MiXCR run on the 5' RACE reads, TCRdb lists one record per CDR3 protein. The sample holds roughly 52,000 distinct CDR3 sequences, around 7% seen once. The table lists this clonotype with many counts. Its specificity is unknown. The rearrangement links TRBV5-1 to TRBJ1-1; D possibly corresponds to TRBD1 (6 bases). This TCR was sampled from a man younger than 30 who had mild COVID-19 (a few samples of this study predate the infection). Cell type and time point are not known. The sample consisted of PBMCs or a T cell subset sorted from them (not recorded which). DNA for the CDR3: TGCGCCAGCAGCTTTGCAGGGGCCTACAACACTGAAGCTTTCTTT. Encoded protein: CASSFAGAYNTEAFF.